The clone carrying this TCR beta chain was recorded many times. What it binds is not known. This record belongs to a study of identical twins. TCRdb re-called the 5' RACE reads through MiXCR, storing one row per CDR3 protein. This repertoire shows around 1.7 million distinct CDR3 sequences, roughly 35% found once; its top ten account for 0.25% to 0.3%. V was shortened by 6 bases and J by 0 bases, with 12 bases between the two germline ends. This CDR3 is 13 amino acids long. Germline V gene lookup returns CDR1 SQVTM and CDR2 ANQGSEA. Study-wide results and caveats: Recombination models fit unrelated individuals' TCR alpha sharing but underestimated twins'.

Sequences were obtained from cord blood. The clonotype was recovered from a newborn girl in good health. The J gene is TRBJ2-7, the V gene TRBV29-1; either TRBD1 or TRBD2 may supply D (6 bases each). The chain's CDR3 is CSVQGGTSYEQYF. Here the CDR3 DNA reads TGCAGCGTACAGGGAGGAACCTCCTACGAGCAGTACTTC.